This TCR beta chain emerged from a study of blood T cell repertoires in COVID-19. In the study overall: Nucleic acid was either cDNA or gDNA, and it came from T cells, B-cell-depleted T cells, or PBMCs.

This clone was seen a handful of times. Germline-derived CDR1 and CDR2 are MGHDK and SYGVNS. Trimming took off 8 bases at V and 10 bases at J, with 14 bases between the two ends. This CDR3 contains 11 residues. Produced via immunoSEQ multiplex PCR; TCRdb's table is partial and in-frame only. The sample records roughly 250,000 clones, more than 75% being singletons. Sequencing was performed on PBMCs or T cells enriched from blood (not recorded which). This rearrangement joins TRBV25-1 to TRBJ1-1, with D uncertain. The sequence was obtained from a woman between 40 and 50 years old with acute COVID-19. CDR3 amino acids: CASGGSGRAFF. The CDR3 nucleotides are TGTGCCAGCGGCGGGAGTGGTCGAGCTTTCTTT. Variable domain in full (rest from reference TRBV25-1 and TRBJ1-1): EADIYQTPRYLVIGTGKKITLECSQTMGHDKMYWYQQDPGMELHLIHYSYGVNSTEKGDLSSESTVSRIRTEHFPLTLESARPSHTSQYLCASGGSGRAFFGQGTRLTVV.